These 5 T cell receptor beta chains were all obtained from the same sample, sequenced in a study of identical twins. In TCRdb, the 5' RACE reads were re-called with MiXCR into one record per CDR3 protein. The sample holds approximately 470,000 distinct CDR3 sequences, 14% seen once. Separately, the same data were catalogued under a study of yellow fever vaccine responses in identical twins.

The sequenced sample consisted of CD4+ T cells sorted from blood. These receptors came from a woman under 30 in good health.

The V call is TRBV7-2, the J call TRBJ1-2, with no clear D. Trimming pared 5 bases from V and 0 bases from J, leaving 16 bases between. Germline CDR1 SGHTA, CDR2 FQGNSA. The CDR3 consists of 16 residues. In nucleotides, the CDR3 is TGTGCCAGCAGCCCAAAGGGTGTGGGAGCTAACTATGGCTACACCTTC. Translating it yields CASSPKGVGANYGYTF.

V gene TRBV28 combines with J gene TRBJ1-1; D is possibly TRBD1 (5 bases). Germline V gene lookup returns CDR1 MDHEN and CDR2 SYDVKM. The CDR3 has 16 amino acids. Trimming removed 8 bases from V and 0 bases from J, with 19 bases in between. The CDR3 nucleotides are TGTGCCAGCTCTCAATTAAGGACGACAGTGAACACTGAAGCTTTCTTT. The encoded protein is CASSQLRTTVNTEAFF. Full variable domain (outside the CDR3, taken from reference TRBV28 and TRBJ1-1): DVKVTQSSRYLVKRTGEKVFLECVQDMDHENMFWYRQDPGLGLRLIYFSYDVKMKEKGDIPEGYSVSREKKERFSLILESASTNQTSMYLCASSQLRTTVNTEAFFGQGTRLTVV.

At least ten counts were recorded for this clonotype. This chain joins TRBV6-5 and TRBJ2-3; 8 positions agree with TRBD2. Trimming took 3 bases from V and 6 from J; bases not matched to a gene: 14. This CDR3 comprises 17 residues. Germline values: CDR1 MNHEY, CDR2 SVGAGI. CDR3 nucleotides: TGTGCCAGCAGTTATAAGCGGCGCAGCGGGAGTATGGATACGCAGTATTTT. Residues: CASSYKRRSGSMDTQYF.

The rearrangement links TRBV5-6 to TRBJ2-3, with 9 bases that match TRBD1. Trimming took 3 bases from V and 2 from J; bases not matched to a gene: 13. CDR3 length equals 18 residues. Germline V lookup: CDR1 SGHDT, CDR2 YYEEEE. CDR3 in amino acids: CASSWGGTGHSTTDTQYF. The DNA of the CDR3 is TGTGCCAGCAGCTGGGGAGGGACAGGGCACTCCACCACAGATACGCAGTATTTT.

As to this clonotype: A junction end diverges from the germline sequence, so it may reflect a read error. The chain combines TRBV7-9 with TRBJ2-7, with 7 bases aligning to TRBD2. CDR3 length: 16 amino acids. Germline assignment: CDR1 SEHNR and CDR2 FQNEAQ (reference sequence). In nucleotides, the CDR3 is TGTGCCAGCAGCCTAGCGGCTAGCGGAAATTCCTACGAGCAGTACTTC. This translates into CASSLAASGNSYEQYF.